The present entry profiles one T cell receptor (beta chain) with its context. The germline gives CDR1 SGHDT, CDR2 YYEEEE. This CDR3 is built from 14 residues. V was trimmed by 6 bases and J by 6 bases, leaving 18 bases between them. TCRdb fed the RACE reads into MiXCR, producing one record per CDR3 protein. In the table there are 350,000 to 450,000 distinct CDR3 sequences, 4.5% to 6% of which are singletons. This entry comes from a study of human T cells and chemical hapten exposure. The sample's time point: pre-sensitization, week 0. Treatment in this sample: therapeutic diphenylcyclopropenone sensitization with weekly scalp DPC. The donor pool consisted of alopecia patients aged 18 to 70 years, considered suitable for DPC.

The sequences come from whole blood, collected in connection with sensitization to the hapten diphenylcyclopropenone (DPC). The chain links TRBV5-6 to TRBJ1-2, with a tentative D call TRBD1 (5 bases). This sequence was found in a woman in her forties or fifties with alopecia areata. Some clones in this sample may be carry-over from other donors' samples. In nucleotides, the CDR3 is TGTGCCAGCATCGGGTCAGGGACGAGTAATGGCTACACCTTC. Its protein product is CASIGSGTSNGYTF.